These T cell receptor beta chains were read from a single sample in a study of response to subunit inactivated influenza vaccine. MiXCR was run by TCRdb on the RT-PCR reads, yielding one entry per CDR3 protein. The sample holds about 570,000 distinct CDR3 sequences; roughly 12% are singletons and the top ten take around 10%. These sequences were also reported in another study, on T cells expressing NK-cell markers.

The source material was PBMCs from blood, sampled on the day of vaccination. The receptors stem from a man aged 50-59 years who received an inactivated influenza vaccine. Each CDR3 is given with its conserved first and last residue. The D gene is left open where the match is weak. Size is omitted from some rows. Given values are once, few, many or a class for expanded clones.

d_call,clone_size,j_call,v_call,cdr3_aa,cdr3_nt
TRBD1,-,TRBJ2-2,TRBV23-1,CASRVMTGGLTGELFF,TGCGCCAGCAGAGTCATGACAGGGGGCCTAACCGGGGAGCTGTTTTTT
-,few,TRBJ2-7,TRBV12-3/TRBV12-4,CASSLMRSEQYF,TGTGCCAGCAGTTTAATGAGGAGTGAGCAGTACTTC
-,few,TRBJ1-2,TRBV12-3/TRBV12-4,CASSLWGELGYGYTF,TGTGCCAGCAGTTTATGGGGCGAGCTTGGCTATGGCTACACCTTC
TRBD1,few,TRBJ2-6,TRBV5-1,CASSLGDRGVYGGANVLTF,TGCGCCAGCAGCTTGGGCGACAGGGGTGTTTACGGTGGGGCCAACGTCCTGACTTTC
-,-,TRBJ1-1,TRBV7-9,CASSFGPGAFF,TGTGCCAGCAGCTTTGGACCTGGAGCTTTCTTT
-,-,TRBJ2-3,TRBV6-5,CASSYGDRSDTQYF,TGTGCCAGCAGTTACGGGGACCGGTCAGATACGCAGTATTTT
-,once,TRBJ1-1,TRBV29-1,CSVDMRQRNTEAFF,TGCAGCGTTGATATGCGACAAAGGAACACTGAAGCTTTCTTT
-,few,TRBJ1-1,TRBV7-8,CASSLVRTVNTEAFF,TGTGCCAGCAGCTTAGTAAGGACAGTGAACACTGAAGCTTTCTTT
TRBD1,-,TRBJ2-1,TRBV6-1,CASRVPGGNEQFF,TGTGCCAGCAGGGTACCAGGGGGCAATGAGCAGTTCTTC
TRBD2,few,TRBJ2-7,TRBV11-2,CASSLKVSAGGRDYEQYF,TGTGCCAGCAGCTTAAAGGTTTCCGCGGGAGGGAGGGACTACGAGCAGTACTTC
-,-,TRBJ2-1,TRBV29-1,CSVEPTGTPYEQFF,TGCAGCGTTGAACCCACCGGAACGCCTTATGAGCAGTTCTTC
-,-,TRBJ1-6,TRBV28,CASSRPGTNVNSPLHF,TGTGCCAGCAGTCGACCGGGAACAAACGTTAATTCACCCCTCCACTTT
-,-,TRBJ1-4,TRBV6-2/TRBV6-3,CASTMTGGGEKLFF,TGTGCCAGCACCATGACAGGTGGGGGTGAAAAACTGTTTTTT
TRBD2,few,TRBJ2-1,TRBV7-2,CASSFTSGRANEQFF,TGTGCCAGCAGCTTTACTAGCGGGAGGGCGAATGAGCAGTTCTTC
-,-,TRBJ2-1,TRBV13,CASSLERLGGNEQFF,TGTGCCAGCAGCTTAGAAAGGTTAGGTGGCAATGAGCAGTTCTTC
-,-,TRBJ2-4,TRBV20-1,CSASGGPEGIQYF,TGCAGTGCTAGCGGGGGTCCAGAGGGCATTCAGTACTTC
TRBD1,many,TRBJ1-1,TRBV12-3/TRBV12-4,CASTSTGQNTEAFF,TGTGCCAGCACCTCGACAGGGCAGAACACTGAAGCTTTCTTT
TRBD2,few,TRBJ2-1,TRBV12-3/TRBV12-4,CASSRTSGGWGLNEQFF,TGTGCCAGCAGTAGGACTAGCGGGGGTTGGGGCCTGAATGAGCAGTTCTTC
-,many,TRBJ2-7,TRBV5-1,CASSEDETYEQYF,TGCGCCAGCAGCGAGGACGAGACCTACGAGCAGTACTTC
-,-,TRBJ2-2,TRBV29-1,CSVEGFAGTGELFF,TGCAGCGTTGAAGGGTTTGCGGGCACCGGGGAGCTGTTTTTT
TRBD1,-,TRBJ2-2,TRBV5-1,CASRNRGETGELFF,TGCGCCAGCAGGAACAGGGGAGAAACCGGGGAGCTGTTTTTT
-,-,TRBJ1-1,TRBV6-2/TRBV6-3,CASSYSSGWRSETEAFF,TGTGCCAGCAGTTACTCAAGCGGCTGGAGATCGGAAACTGAAGCTTTCTTT